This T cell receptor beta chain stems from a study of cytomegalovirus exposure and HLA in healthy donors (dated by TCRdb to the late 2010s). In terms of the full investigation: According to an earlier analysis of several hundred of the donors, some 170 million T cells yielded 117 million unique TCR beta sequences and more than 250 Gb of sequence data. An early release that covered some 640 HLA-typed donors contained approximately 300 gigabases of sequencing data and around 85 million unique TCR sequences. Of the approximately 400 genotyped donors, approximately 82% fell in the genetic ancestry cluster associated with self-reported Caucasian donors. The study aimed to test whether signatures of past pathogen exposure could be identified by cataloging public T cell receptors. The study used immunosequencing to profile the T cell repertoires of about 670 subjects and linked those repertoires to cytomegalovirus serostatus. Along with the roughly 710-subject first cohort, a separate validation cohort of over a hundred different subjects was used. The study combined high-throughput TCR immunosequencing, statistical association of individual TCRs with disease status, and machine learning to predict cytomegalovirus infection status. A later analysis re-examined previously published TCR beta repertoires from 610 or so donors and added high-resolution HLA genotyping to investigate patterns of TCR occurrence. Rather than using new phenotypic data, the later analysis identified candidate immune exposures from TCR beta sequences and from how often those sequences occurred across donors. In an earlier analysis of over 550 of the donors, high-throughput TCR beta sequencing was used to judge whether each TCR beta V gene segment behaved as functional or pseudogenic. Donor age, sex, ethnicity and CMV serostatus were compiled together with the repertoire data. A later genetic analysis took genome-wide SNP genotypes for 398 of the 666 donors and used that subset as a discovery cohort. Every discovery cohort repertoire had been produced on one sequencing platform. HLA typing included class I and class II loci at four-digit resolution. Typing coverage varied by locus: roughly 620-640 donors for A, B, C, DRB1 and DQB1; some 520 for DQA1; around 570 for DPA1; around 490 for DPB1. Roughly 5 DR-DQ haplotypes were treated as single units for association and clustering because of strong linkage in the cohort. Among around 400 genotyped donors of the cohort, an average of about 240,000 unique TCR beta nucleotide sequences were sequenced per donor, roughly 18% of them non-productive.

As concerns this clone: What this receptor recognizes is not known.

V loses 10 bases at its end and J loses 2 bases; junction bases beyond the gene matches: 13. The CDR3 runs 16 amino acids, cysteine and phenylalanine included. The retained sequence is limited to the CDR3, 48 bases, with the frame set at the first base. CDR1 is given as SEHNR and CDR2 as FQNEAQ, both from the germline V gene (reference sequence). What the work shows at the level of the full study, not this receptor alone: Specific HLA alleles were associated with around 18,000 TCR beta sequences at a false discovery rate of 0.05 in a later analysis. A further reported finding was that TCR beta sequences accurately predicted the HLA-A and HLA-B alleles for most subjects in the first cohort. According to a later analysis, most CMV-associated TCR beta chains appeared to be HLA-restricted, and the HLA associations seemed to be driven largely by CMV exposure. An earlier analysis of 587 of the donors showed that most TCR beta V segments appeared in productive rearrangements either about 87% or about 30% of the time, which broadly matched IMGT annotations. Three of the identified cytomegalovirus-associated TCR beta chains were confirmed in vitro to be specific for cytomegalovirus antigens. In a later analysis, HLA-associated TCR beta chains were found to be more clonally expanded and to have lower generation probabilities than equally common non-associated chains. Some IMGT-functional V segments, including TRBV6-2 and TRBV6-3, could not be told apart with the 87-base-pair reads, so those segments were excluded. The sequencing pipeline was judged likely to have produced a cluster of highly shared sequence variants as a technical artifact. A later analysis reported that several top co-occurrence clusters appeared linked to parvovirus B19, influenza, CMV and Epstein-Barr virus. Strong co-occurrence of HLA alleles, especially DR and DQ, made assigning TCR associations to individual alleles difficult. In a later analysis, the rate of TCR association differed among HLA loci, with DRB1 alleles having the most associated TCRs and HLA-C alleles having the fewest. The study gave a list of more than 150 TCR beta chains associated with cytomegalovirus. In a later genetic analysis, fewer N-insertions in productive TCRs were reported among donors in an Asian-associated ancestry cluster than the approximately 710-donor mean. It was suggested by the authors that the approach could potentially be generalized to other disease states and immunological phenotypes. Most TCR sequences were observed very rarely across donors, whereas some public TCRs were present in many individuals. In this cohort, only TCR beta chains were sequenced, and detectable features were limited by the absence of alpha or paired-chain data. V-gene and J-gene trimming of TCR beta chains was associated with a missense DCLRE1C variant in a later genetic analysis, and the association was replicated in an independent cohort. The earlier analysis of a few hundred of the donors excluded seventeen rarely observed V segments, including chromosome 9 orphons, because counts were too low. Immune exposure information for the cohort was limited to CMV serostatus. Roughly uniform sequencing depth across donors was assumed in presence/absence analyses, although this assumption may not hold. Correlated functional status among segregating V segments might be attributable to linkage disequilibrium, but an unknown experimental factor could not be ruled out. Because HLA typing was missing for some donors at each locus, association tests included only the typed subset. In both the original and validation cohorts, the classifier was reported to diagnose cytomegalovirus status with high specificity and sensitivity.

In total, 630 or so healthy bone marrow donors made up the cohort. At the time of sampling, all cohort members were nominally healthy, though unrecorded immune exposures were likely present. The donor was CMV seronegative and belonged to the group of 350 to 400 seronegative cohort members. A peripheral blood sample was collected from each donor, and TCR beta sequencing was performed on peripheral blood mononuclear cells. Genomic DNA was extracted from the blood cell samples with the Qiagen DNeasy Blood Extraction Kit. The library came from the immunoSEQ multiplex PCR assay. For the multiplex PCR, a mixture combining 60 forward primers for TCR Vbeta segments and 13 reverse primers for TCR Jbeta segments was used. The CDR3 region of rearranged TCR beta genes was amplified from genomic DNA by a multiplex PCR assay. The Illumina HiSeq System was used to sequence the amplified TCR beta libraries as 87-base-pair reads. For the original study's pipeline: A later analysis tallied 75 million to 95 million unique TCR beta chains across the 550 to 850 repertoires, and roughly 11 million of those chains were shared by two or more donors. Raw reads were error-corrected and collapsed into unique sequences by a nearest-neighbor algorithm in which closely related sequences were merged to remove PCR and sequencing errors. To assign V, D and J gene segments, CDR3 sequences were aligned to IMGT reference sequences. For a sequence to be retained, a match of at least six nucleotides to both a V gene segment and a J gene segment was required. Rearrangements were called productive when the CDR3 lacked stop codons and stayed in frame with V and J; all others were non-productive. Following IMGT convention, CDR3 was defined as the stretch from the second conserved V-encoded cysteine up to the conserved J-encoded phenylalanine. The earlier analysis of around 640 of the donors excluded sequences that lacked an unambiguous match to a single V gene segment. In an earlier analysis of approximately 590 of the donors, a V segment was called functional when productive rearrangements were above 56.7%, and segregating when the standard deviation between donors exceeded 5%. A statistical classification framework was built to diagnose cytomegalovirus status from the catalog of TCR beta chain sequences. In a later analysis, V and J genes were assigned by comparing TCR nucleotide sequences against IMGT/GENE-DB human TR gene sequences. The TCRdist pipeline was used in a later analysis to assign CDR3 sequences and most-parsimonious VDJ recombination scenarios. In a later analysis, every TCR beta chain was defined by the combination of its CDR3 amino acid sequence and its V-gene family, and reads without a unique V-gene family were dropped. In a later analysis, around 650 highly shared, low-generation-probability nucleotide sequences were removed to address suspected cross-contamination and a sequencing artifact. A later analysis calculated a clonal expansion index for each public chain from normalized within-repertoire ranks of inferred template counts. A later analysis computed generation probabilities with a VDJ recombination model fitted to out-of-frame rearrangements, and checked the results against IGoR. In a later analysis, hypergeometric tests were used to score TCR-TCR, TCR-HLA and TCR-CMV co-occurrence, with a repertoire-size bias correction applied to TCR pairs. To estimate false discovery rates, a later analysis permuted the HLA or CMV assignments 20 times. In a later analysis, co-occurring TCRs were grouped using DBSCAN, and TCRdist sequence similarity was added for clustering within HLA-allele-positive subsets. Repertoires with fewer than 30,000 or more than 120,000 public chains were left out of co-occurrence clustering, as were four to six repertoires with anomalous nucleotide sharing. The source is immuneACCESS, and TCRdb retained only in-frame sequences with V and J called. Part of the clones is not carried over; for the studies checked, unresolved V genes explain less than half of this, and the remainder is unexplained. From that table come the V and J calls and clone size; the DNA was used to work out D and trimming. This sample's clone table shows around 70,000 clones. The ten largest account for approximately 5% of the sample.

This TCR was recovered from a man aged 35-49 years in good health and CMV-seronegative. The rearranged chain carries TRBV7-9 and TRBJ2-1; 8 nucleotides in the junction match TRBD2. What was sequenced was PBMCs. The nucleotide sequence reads TGTGCCACTGTCCAGGAAACGGGAGGGGCCTACAATGAGCAGTTCTTC. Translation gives CATVQETGGAYNEQFF.